This T cell receptor beta chain originates from a study of Tregs in tolerant kidney transplant recipients. Germline CDR1 is MDHEN and CDR2 is SYDVKM. The CDR3 is 13 residues long. V lost 9 bases to trimming and J lost 7 bases, with 16 bases between them. Details on this clone: What it binds is unknown.

Sequencing used immunoSEQ multiplex PCR; TCRdb keeps in-frame clones, though not all of them. In the table there are roughly 250,000 clones, approximately 84% of which are singletons. General observations from the study: Validation in larger populations is needed because few patients were studied.

The TCR comes from a human donor in good health. What was sequenced was CD4+ T cells from blood. V usage is TRBV28 and J usage is TRBJ2-1, with a tentative D call TRBD2 (6 bases). The CDR3 DNA reads as TGTGCCAGTTATCCGGGGGAGAAAAATGAGCAGTTCTTC. Translating gives CASYPGEKNEQFF.